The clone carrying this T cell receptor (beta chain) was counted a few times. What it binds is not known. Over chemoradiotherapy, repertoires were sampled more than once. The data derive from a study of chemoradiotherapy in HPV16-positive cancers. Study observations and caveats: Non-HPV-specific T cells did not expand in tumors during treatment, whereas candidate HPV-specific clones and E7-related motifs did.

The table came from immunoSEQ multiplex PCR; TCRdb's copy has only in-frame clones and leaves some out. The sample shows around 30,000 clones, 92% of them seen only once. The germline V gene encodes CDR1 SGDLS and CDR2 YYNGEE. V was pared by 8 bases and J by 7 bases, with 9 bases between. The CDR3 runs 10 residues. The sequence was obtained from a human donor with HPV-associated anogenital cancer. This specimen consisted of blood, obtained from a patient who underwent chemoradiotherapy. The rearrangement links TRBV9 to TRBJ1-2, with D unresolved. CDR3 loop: CASRGSGYTF. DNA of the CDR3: TGTGCCAGTCGAGGGAGTGGCTACACCTTC.